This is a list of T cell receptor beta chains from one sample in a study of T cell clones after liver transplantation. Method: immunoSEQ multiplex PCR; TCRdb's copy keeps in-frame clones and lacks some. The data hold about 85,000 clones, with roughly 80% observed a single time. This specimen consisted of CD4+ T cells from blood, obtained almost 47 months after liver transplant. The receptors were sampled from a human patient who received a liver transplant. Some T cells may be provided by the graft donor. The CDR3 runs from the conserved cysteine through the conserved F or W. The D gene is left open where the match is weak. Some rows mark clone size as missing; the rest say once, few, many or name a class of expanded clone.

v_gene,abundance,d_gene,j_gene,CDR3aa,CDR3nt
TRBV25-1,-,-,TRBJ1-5,CASSVTGQNQPQHF,TGTGCCAGCAGTGTGACAGGACAAAATCAGCCCCAGCATTTT
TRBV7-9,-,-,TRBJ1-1,CASSFYENTEAFF,TGTGCCAGCAGCTTCTACGAGAACACTGAAGCTTTCTTT
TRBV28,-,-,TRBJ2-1,CASSLLGGNNEQFF,TGTGCCAGCAGTTTATTGGGCGGAAACAATGAGCAGTTCTTC
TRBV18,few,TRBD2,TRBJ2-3,CASSIGALRTSASTDTQYF,TGTGCCAGCTCAATTGGGGCACTTCGAACTAGCGCCAGCACAGATACGCAGTATTTT
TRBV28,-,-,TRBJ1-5,CASSSGAGNQPQHF,TGTGCCAGCTCTTCTGGGGCGGGCAATCAGCCCCAGCATTTT
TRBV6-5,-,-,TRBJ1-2,CASSEAAGTNPTF,TGTGCCAGCAGTGAAGCTGCGGGGACGAATCCCACCTTC
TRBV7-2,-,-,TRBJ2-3,CASSLYGRVETQYF,TGTGCCAGCAGCTTATACGGGAGAGTGGAAACGCAGTATTTT
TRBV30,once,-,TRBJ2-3,CAWNFNSGPTDTQYF,TGTGCCTGGAACTTCAACAGTGGCCCCACAGATACGCAGTATTTT
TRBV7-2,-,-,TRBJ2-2,CASSRGEPNTGELFF,TGTGCCAGCAGCCGTGGGGAGCCGAACACCGGGGAGCTGTTTTTT
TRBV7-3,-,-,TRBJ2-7,CASSSGAGYEQYF,TGTGCCAGCAGCAGTGGGGCAGGGTACGAGCAGTACTTC
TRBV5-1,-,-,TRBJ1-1,CASSLLQGMGTEAFF,TGCGCCAGCAGCTTGCTTCAGGGGATGGGCACTGAAGCTTTCTTT
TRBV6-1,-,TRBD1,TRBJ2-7,CASRAGQGEIGEYF,TGTGCCAGCAGAGCTGGACAGGGAGAAATCGGGGAGTACTTC
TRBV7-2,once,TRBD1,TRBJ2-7,CASSIPGTGTYEQYF,TGTGCCAGCAGCATCCCCGGGACAGGGACCTACGAGCAGTACTTC
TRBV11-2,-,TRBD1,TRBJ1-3,CASSHAGGNTIYF,TGTGCCAGCAGCCACGCAGGGGGGAACACCATATATTTT
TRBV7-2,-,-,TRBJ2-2,CASSFSSRAGLNTGELFF,TGTGCCAGCAGCTTTTCGTCGCGGGCAGGTTTGAACACCGGGGAGCTGTTTTTT
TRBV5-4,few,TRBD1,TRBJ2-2,CASSPDRVATGELFF,TGTGCCAGCAGCCCAGACAGGGTGGCCACCGGGGAGCTGTTTTTT
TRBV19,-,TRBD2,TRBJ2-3,CASSIKLAGTTDTQYF,TGTGCCAGTAGTATTAAGTTAGCGGGTACGACAGATACGCAGTATTTT
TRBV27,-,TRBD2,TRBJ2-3,CASSAWTSGKDTQYF,TGTGCCAGCAGTGCTTGGACTAGCGGGAAAGATACGCAGTATTTT
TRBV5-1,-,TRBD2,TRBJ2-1,CASRWTSGSRYNEQFF,TGCGCCAGCAGATGGACTAGCGGGAGTAGGTACAATGAGCAGTTCTTC
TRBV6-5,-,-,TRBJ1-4,CASRASNEKLFF,TGTGCCAGCCGGGCCTCTAATGAAAAACTGTTTTTT
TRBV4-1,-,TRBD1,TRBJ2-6,CASSREGTGTGANVLTF,TGCGCCAGCAGCCGTGAGGGGACAGGAACTGGGGCCAACGTCCTGACTTTC
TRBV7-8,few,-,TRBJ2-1,CASSLSGPYNEQFF,TGTGCCAGCAGCTTATCGGGGCCCTACAATGAGCAGTTCTTC
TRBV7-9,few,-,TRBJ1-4,CASSTHSGNEKLFF,TGTGCCAGCAGCACTCATTCGGGCAATGAAAAACTGTTTTTT
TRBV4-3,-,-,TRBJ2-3,CASSQSTTDTQYF,TGCGCCAGCAGCCAATCAACCACAGATACGCAGTATTTT